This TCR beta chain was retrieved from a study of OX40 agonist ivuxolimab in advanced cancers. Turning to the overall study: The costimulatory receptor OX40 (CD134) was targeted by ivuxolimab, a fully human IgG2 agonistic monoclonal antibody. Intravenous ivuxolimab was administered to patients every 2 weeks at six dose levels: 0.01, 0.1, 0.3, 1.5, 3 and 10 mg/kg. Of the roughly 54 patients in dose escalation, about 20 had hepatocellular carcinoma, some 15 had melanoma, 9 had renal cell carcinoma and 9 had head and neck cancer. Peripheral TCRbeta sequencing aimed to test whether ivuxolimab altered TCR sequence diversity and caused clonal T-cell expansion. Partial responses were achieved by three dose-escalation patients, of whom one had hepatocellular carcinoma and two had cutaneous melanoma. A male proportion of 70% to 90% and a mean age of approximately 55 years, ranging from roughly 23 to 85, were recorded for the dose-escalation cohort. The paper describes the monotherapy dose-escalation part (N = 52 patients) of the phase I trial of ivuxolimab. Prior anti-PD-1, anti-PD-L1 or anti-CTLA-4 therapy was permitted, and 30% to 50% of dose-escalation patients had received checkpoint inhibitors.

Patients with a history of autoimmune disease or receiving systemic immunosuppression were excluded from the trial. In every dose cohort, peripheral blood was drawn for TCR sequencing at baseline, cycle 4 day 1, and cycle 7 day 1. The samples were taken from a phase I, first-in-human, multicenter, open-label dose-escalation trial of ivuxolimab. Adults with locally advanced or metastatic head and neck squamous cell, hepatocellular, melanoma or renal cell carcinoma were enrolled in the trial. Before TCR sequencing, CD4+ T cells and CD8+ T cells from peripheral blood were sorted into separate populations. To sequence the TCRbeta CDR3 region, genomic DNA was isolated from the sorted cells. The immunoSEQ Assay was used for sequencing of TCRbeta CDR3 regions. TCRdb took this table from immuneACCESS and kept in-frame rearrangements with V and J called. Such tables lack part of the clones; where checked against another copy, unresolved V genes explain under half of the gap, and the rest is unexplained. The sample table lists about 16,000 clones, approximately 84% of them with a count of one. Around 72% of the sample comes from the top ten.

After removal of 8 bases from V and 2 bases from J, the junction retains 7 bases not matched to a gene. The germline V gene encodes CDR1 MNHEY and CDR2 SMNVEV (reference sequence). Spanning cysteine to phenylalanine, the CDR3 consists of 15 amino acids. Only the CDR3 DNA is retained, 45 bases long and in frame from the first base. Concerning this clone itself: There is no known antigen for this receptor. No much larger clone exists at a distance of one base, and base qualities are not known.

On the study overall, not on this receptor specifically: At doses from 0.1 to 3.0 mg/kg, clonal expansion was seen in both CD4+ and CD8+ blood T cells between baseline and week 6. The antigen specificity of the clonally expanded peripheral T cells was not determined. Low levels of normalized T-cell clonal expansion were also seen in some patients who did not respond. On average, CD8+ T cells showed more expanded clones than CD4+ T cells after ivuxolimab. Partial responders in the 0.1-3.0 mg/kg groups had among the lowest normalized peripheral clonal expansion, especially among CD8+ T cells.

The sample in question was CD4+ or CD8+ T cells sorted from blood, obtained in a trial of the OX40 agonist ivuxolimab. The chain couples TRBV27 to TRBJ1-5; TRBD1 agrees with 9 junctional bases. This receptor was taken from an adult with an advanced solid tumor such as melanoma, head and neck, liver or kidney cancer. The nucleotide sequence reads TGTGCCAGCGGGACAGGGAGCGGCGGCAATCAGCCCCAGCATTTT. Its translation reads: CASGTGSGGNQPQHF.